Below, 5 T cell receptor beta chains from the same sample are listed, as sequenced in a study of T cell responses to AZD1222 COVID-19 vaccine. Sequencing used immunoSEQ multiplex PCR; TCRdb keeps in-frame clones, though not all of them. The data hold about 97,000 clones, with about nine tenths observed a single time. This sample comprised peripheral blood, obtained on day 0 of AZD1222 vaccination. The receptors were sampled from an adult in good health.

This chain joins TRBV5-6 and TRBJ1-6, with TRBD1 as a possible D gene (6 bases). The germline CDR1 and CDR2 sequences are SGHDT and YYEEEE. This CDR3 region has 14 residues. The V end was cut by 0 bases, the J end by 7 bases, with 8 bases between. CDR3 nucleotide sequence: TGTGCCAGCAGCTTGGGCAGGGGAAATTCACCCCTCCACTTT. It encodes CASSLGRGNSPLHF.

This clone was detected a few times. V gene TRBV19 combines with J gene TRBJ1-1; tentatively, D is TRBD1 (5 bases). Germline CDR1 and CDR2: LNHDA and SQIVND (reference sequence). V gave up 7 bases and J gave up 5 bases, with 14 bases separating them. This CDR3 has 13 amino acids. The CDR3 reads CASNDGQGTEAFF. In DNA, the CDR3 is TGTGCCAGTAACGACGGGCAGGGAACTGAAGCTTTCTTT.

The chain couples TRBV11-2 to TRBJ1-1, with D unclear. The length of the CDR3 is 16 residues. V was cut by 3 bases and J by 2 bases, with 16 bases left in between. Germline V gene sequence: CDR1 SGHAT, CDR2 FQNNGV. The CDR3 DNA reads TGTGCCAGCAGCTTGAGGTCAGGACCCCCTAACACTGAAGCTTTCTTT. Residues: CASSLRSGPPNTEAFF.

The rearrangement joins TRBV2 to TRBJ1-4; the D gene is possibly TRBD1 (5 bases). The V end was cut by 6 bases, the J end by 4 bases, with 15 bases between. This CDR3 region has 15 residues. CDR1 is SNHLY and CDR2 is FYNNEI in the germline V gene. The CDR3 sequence: CASRARGDFNEKLFF. DNA of the CDR3: TGTGCCAGCAGGGCCCGGGGGGACTTTAATGAAAAACTGTTTTTT.

A remark on this clone: A junction end diverges from the germline sequence, so it may reflect a read error. The rearrangement joins TRBV6-5 to TRBJ1-5; D ambiguous. This CDR3 is built from 13 residues. CDR1 MNHEY and CDR2 SVGAGI come from the germline V gene. CDR3 residues: CATSRGFNQPQHF. Written as DNA, the CDR3 is TGTGCCACCAGTCGGGGTTTCAATCAGCCCCAGCATTTT.